This TCR beta chain was identified in a study of beta chain features in type 1 diabetes. The CDR3 is 12 residues long. Per the germline V gene, CDR1 is SNHLY and CDR2 is FYNNEI. Trimming cost V 2 bases and J 6 bases, with 8 bases left between them. This clone came up a few times. Its antigen remains unknown. Of the isolated RNA, all was reverse transcribed, and so the sequenced material was expressed TCRB transcripts. Repertoires were generated with immunoSEQ multiplex PCR, while TCRdb's copy carries only in-frame clones and drops some. The sample consists of about 620,000 clones, roughly a sixth of them appearing once. Points from the study as a whole: Although PCR might favor shorter templates, it would do so equally in patients and controls.

The TCR comes from a man younger than 30 in good health. The chain links TRBV2 to TRBJ2-7; weak D call: TRBD2 (6 bases). Sequenced input: naive CD4+ T cells from blood. DNA of the CDR3: TGTGCCAGCAGTGAACTGGGGGGCGAGCAGTACTTC. This encodes CASSELGGEQYF.